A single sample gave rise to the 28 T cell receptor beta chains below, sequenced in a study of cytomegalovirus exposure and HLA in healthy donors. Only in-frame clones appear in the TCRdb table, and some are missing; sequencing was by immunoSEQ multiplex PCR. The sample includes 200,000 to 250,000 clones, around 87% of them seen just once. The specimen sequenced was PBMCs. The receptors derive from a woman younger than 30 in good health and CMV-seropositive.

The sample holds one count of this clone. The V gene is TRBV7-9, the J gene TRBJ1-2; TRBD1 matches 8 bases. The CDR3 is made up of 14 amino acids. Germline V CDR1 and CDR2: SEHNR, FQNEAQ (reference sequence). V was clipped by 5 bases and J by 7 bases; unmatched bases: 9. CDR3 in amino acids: CASSRTGSAFGYTF. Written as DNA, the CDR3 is TGTGCCAGCAGCCGGACAGGGTCCGCCTTTGGCTACACCTTC. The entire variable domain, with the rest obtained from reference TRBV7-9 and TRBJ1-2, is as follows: DTGVSQNPRHKITKRGQNVTFRCDPISEHNRLYWYRQTLGQGPEFLTYFQNEAQLEKSRLLSDRFSAERPKGSFSTLEIQRTEQGDSAMYLCASSRTGSAFGYTFGSGTRLTVV.

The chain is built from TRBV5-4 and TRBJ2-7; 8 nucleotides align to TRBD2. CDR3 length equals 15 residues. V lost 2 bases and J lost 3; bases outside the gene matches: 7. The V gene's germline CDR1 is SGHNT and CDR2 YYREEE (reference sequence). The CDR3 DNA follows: TGTGCCAGCAGCTTAGGGACTAGAAACCTCTACGAGCAGTACTTC. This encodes CASSLGTRNLYEQYF.

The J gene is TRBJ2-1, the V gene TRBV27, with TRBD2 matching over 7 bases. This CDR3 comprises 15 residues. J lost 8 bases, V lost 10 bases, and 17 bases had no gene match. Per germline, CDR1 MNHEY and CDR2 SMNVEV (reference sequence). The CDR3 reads CATHTSDGLGDEQFF. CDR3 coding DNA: TGTGCCACCCATACTAGCGATGGATTAGGGGATGAGCAGTTCTTC.

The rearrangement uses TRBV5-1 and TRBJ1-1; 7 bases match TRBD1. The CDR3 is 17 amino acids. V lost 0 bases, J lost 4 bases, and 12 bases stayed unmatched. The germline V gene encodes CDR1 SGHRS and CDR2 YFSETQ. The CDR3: CASSLEGWAGGVTEAFF. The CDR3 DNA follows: TGCGCCAGCAGCTTGGAGGGGTGGGCAGGGGGTGTCACTGAAGCTTTCTTT.

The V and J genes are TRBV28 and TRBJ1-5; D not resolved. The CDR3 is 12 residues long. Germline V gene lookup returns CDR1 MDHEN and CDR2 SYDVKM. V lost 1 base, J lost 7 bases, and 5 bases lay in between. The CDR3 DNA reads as TGTGCCAGCAGTTTATTTAGACAGCCCCAGCATTTT. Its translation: CASSLFRQPQHF.

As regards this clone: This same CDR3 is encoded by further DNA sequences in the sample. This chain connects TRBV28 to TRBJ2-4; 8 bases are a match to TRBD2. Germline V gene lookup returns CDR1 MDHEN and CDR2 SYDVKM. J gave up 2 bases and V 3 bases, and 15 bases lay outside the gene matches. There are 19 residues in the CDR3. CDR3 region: CASSFNFGRGKEPKNIQYF. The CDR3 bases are TGTGCCAGCAGTTTCAATTTCGGGAGGGGAAAAGAGCCCAAAAACATTCAGTACTTC.

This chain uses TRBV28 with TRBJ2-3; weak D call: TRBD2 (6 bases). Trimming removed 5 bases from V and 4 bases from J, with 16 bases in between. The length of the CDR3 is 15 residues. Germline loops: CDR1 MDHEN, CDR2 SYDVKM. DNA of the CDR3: TGTGCCAGCAGTCCCGAGGAGTGGAGGGCAGATACGCAGTATTTT. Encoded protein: CASSPEEWRADTQYF.

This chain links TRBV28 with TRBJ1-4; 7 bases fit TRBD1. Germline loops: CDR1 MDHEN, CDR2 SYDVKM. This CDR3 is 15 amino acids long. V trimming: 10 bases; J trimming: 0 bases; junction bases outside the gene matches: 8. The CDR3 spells CATARDSATNEKLFF. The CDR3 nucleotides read TGTGCCACTGCCCGGGACAGCGCAACTAATGAAAAACTGTTTTTT.

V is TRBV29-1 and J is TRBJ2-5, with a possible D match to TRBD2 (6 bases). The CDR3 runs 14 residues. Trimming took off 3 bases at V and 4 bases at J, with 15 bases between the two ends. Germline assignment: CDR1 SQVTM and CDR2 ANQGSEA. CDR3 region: CSVDGGAPGETQYF. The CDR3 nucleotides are TGCAGCGTTGACGGAGGGGCACCAGGAGAGACCCAGTACTTC.

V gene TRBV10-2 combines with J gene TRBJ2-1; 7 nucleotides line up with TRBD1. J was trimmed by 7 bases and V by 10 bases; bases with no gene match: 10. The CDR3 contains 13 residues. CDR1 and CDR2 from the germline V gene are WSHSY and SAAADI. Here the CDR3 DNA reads TGCGCCACCTCTGACAGGGTCTGGAATGAGCAGTTCTTC. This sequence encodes CATSDRVWNEQFF.

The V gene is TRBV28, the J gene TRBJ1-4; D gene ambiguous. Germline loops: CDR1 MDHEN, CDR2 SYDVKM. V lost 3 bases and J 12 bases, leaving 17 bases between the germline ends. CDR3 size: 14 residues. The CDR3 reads CASSFDDFLRELFF. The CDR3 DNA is TGTGCCAGCAGTTTCGATGACTTCCTGCGCGAACTGTTTTTT.

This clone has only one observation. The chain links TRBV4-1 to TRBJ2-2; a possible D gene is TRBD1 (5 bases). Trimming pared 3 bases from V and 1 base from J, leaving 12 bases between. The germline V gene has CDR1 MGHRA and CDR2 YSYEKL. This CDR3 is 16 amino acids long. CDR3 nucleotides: TGCGCCAGCAGCCATGTCGACAGCCTGAACACCGGGGAGCTGTTTTTT. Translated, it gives CASSHVDSLNTGELFF.

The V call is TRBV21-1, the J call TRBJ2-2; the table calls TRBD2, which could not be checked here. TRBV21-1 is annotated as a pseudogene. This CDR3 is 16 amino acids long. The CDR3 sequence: CASGPRGPGDTGELFF. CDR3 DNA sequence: TGTGCCAGCGGCCCAAGAGGGCCGGGGGACACCGGGGAGCTGTTTTTT.

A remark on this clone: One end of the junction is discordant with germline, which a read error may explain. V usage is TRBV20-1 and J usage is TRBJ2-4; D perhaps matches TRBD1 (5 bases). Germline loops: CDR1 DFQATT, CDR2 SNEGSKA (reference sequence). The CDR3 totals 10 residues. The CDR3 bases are TGCAGTGCTAGAGTTATCGACAGTACTTTC. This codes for CSARVIDSTF.

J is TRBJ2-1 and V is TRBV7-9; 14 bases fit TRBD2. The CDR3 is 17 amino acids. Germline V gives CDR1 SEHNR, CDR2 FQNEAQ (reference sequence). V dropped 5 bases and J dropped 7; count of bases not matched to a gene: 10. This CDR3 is CASSPAGLAGVENEQFF. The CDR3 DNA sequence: TGTGCCAGCAGCCCGGCGGGACTAGCGGGAGTTGAGAATGAGCAGTTCTTC.

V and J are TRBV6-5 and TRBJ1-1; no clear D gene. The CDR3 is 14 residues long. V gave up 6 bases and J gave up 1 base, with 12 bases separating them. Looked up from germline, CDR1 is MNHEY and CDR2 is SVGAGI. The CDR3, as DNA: TGTGCCAGCAGGCCCGGACGGGGGAACACTGAAGCTTTCTTT. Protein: CASRPGRGNTEAFF.

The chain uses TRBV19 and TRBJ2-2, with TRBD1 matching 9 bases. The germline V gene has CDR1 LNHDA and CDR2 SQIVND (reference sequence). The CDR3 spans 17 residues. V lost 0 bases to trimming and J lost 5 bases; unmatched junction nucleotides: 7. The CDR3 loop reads CASSIEDRGESTGELFF. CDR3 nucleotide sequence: TGTGCCAGTAGTATAGAGGACAGGGGCGAGAGTACCGGGGAGCTGTTTTTT.

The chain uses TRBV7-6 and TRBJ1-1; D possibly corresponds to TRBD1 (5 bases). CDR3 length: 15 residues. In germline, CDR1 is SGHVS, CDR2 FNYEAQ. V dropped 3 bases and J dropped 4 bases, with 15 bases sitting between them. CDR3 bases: TGTGCCAGCAGCTTGCAGGGTGCATTGGGCACTGAAGCTTTCTTT. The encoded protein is CASSLQGALGTEAFF.

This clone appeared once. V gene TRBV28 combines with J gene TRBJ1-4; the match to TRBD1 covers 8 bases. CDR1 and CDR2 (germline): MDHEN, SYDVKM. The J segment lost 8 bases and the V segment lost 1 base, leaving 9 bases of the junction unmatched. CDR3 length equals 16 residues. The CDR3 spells CASSLSRGRSREKLFF. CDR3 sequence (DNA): TGTGCCAGCAGTTTATCCAGGGGGCGGTCGCGCGAAAAACTGTTTTTT. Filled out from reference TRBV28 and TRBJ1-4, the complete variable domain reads DVKVTQSSRYLVKRTGEKVFLECVQDMDHENMFWYRQDPGLGLRLIYFSYDVKMKEKGDIPEGYSVSREKKERFSLILESASTNQTSMYLCASSLSRGRSREKLFFGSGTQLSVL.

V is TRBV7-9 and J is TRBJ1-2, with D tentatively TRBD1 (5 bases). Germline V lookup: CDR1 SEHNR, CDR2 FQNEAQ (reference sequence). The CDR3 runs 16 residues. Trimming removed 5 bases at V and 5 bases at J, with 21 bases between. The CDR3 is CASSPGESRRRYGYTF. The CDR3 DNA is TGTGCCAGCAGCCCGGGGGAAAGCAGGCGGAGGTATGGCTACACCTTC.

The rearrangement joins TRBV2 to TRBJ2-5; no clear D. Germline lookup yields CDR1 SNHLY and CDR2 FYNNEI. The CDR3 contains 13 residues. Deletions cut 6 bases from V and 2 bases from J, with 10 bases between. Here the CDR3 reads CASSAPGQETQYF. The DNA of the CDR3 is TGTGCCAGCAGCGCCCCAGGTCAAGAGACCCAGTACTTC. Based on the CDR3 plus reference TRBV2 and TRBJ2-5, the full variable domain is EPEVTQTPSHQVTQMGQEVILRCVPISNHLYFYWYRQILGQKVEFLVSFYNNEISEKSEIFDDQFSVERPDGSNFTLKIRSTKLEDSAMYFCASSAPGQETQYFGPGTRLLVL.

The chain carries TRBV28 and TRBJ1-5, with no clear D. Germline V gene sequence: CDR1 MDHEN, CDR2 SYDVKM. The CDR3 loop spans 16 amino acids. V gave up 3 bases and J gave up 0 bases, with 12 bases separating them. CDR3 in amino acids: CASSLRTPYSNQPQHF. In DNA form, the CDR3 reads TGTGCCAGCAGTTTGAGAACCCCTTATAGCAATCAGCCCCAGCATTTT.

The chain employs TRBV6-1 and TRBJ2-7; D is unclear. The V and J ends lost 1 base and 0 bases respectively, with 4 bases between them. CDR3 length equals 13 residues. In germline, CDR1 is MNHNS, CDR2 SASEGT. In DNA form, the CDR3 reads TGTGCCAGCAGTGAAGGAGCCTCCTACGAGCAGTACTTC. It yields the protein CASSEGASYEQYF.

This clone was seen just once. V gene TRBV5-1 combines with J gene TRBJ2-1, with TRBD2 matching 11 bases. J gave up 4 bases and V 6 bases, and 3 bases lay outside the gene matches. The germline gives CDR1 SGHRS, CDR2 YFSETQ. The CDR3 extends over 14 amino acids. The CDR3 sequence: CASTGTSGYNEQFF. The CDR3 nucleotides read TGCGCCAGCACCGGGACTAGCGGATACAATGAGCAGTTCTTC.

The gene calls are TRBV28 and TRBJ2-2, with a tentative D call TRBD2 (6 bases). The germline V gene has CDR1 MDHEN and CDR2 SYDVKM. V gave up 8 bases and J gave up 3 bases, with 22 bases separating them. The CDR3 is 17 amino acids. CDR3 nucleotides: TGTGCCAGCCGTCGGGGACTGGGCGCCGCTGACACCGGGGAGCTGTTTTTT. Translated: CASRRGLGAADTGELFF. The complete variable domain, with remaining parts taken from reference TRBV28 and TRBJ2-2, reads DVKVTQSSRYLVKRTGEKVFLECVQDMDHENMFWYRQDPGLGLRLIYFSYDVKMKEKGDIPEGYSVSREKKERFSLILESASTNQTSMYLCASRRGLGAADTGELFFGEGSRLTVL.

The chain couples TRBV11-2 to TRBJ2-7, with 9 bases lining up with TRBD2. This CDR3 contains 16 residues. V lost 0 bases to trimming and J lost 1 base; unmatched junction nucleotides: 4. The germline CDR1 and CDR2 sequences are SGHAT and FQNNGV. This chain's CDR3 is CASSLDWREGSYEQYF. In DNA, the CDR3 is TGTGCCAGCAGCTTAGATTGGCGGGAGGGGTCCTACGAGCAGTACTTC.

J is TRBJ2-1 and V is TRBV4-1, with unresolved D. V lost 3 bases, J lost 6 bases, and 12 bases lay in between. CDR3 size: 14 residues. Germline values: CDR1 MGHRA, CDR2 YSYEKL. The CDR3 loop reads CASSQIPKRNEQFF. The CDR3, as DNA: TGCGCCAGCAGCCAGATCCCAAAGCGCAATGAGCAGTTCTTC.

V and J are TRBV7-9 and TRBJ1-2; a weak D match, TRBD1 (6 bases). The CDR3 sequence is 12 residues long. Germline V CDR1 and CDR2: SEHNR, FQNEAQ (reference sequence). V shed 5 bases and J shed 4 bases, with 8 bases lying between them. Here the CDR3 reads CASSPRGYGYTF. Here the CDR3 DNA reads TGTGCCAGCAGCCCCAGGGGCTATGGCTACACCTTC.